This T cell receptor (beta chain) is from a study of T cells in localized non-small cell lung cancer. Repertoires were generated with immunoSEQ multiplex PCR, while TCRdb's copy carries only in-frame clones and drops some. The data show 50,000 to 55,000 clones, around four fifths seen once. For this clone: Its specificity is not known.

Study observations and caveats: A denser population of T cells in blood accompanied longer overall survival. Multi-region tumor sequencing was not done, so intratumor heterogeneity could not be excluded.

Germline-derived CDR1 and CDR2 are SGHAT and FQDESV (reference sequence). V lost 0 bases to trimming and J lost 1 base, with 9 bases between them. The CDR3 extends over 15 amino acids. V and J are TRBV11-1 and TRBJ2-5, with D tentatively TRBD2 (6 bases). The sequence was collected from a man between 40 and 70 years old with stage III lung adenocarcinoma. The starting material was peripheral blood mononuclear cells, obtained before any cancer treatment. The CDR3 DNA follows: TGTGCCAGCAGCTTAGCGCCTAGCGCCCAAGAGACCCAGTACTTC. Protein sequence: CASSLAPSAQETQYF.